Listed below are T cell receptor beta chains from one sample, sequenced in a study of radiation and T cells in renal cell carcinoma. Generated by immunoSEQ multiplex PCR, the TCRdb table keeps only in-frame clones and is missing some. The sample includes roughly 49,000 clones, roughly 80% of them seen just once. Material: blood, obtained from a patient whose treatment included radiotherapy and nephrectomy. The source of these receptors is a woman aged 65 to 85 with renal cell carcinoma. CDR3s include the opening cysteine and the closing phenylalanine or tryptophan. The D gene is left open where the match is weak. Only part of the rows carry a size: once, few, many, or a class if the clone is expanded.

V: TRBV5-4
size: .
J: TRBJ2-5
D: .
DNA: TGTGCCAGCAGCTTGATGGGTGAAGAGACCCAGTACTTC
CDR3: CASSLMGEETQYF

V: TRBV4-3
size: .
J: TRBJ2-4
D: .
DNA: TGCGCCAGCAGCCAAGCGCCAGACTTAGATATTCAGTACTTC
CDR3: CASSQAPDLDIQYF

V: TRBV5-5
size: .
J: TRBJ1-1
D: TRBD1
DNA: TGTGCCAGCAGAGAGCCGGGACAGGGGGCAGGAAACACTGAAGCTTTCTTT
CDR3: CASREPGQGAGNTEAFF

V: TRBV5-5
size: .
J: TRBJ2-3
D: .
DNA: TGTGCCAGCAGCTTCCAGAGCACAGATACGCAGTATTTT
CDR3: CASSFQSTDTQYF

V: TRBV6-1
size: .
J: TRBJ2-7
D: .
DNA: TGTGCCAGCACTGAACAGTCCGTGTCCGACGAGCAGTACTTC
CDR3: CASTEQSVSDEQYF

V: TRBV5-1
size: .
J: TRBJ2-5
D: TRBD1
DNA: TGCGCCAGCAGCTCCTCCATTGACAGGGGGCCGGAGACCCAGTACTTC
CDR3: CASSSSIDRGPETQYF

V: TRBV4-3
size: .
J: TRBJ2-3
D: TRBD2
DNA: TGCGCCAGCAGCCAAACCTTAGCGGGCCAACGAGATACGCAGTATTTT
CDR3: CASSQTLAGQRDTQYF

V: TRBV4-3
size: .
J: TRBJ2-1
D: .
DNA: TGCGCCAGCAGCCAAGAGCGATGGGGGGAACAGTTCTTC
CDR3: CASSQERWGEQFF

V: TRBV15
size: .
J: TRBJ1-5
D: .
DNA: TGTGCCACCAGCAGAGGAGGAACGGGGAGTGGGCCCCAGCATTTT
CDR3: CATSRGGTGSGPQHF

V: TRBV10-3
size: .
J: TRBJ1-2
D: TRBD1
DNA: TGTGCCATCCAGCCGGACAGGGGGCGAGGCTACACCTTC
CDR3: CAIQPDRGRGYTF

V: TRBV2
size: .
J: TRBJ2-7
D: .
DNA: TGTGCCAGCAGTGCCCGGAGGCCAGGTAACGAGCAGTACTTC
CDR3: CASSARRPGNEQYF

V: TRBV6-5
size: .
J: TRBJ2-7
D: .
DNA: TGTGCCAGCAGCTTCAGGATGAATTGGTACTTC
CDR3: CASSFRMNWYF

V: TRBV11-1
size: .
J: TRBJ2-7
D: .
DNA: TGTGCCAGCAGCTTAGGTCGGACGGTAAGCTCCTACGAGCAGTACTTC
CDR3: CASSLGRTVSSYEQYF

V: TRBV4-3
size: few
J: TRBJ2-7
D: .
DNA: TGCGCCAGCAGCCAAGGACGTCAGGGCCTCTACGAGCAGTACTTC
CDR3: CASSQGRQGLYEQYF

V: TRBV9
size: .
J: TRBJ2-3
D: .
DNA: TGTGCCAGCAGCGTAGAGATTCAGGGTGGGACAGATACGCAGTATTTT
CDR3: CASSVEIQGGTDTQYF

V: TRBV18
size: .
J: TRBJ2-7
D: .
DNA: TGTGCCAGCTCACCACCAGGGCGGGGGCAGTACGAGCAGTACTTC
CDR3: CASSPPGRGQYEQYF

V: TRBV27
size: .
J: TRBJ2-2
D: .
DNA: TGTGCCAGCCGCCGGGGTACCGGGGAGCTGTTTTTT
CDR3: CASRRGTGELFF

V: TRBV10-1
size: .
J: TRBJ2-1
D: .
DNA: TGCGCCAGCAGTGCCGGTGGGGATGAAAATGAGCAGTTCTTC
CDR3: CASSAGGDENEQFF

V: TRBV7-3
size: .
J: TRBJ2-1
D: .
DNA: TGTGCCAGCAGCTTAGGTCCCCCCTACAATGAGCAGTTCTTC
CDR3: CASSLGPPYNEQFF

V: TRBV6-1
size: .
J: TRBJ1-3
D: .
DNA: TGTGCCACCGGACAAGGGGTGTTTTCTGGAAACACCATATATTTT
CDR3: CATGQGVFSGNTIYF

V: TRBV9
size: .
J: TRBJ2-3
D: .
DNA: TGTGCCAGCAGCCTAACGAGTTACGATACGCAGTATTTT
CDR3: CASSLTSYDTQYF

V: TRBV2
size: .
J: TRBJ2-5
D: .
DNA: TGTGCCACCGGGAACCAAGAGACCCAGTACTTC
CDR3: CATGNQETQYF

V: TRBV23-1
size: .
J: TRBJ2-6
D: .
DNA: TGCGCCAGCAGTCACCACGTCCGCTCTGGGGCCAACGTCCTGACTTTC
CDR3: CASSHHVRSGANVLTF

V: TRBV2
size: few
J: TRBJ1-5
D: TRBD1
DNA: TGTGCCAGCAGTGAAGGTAACAGGGGGCCGGGTCAGCCCCAGCATTTT
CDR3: CASSEGNRGPGQPQHF

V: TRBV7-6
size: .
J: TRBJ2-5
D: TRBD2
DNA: TGTGCCAGCAGCCCAGGACCGGGAGGGGAGACCCAGTACTTC
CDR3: CASSPGPGGETQYF

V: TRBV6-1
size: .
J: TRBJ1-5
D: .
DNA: TGTGCCAGCAGTTGGCAGATTAGCAATCAGCCCCAGCATTTT
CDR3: CASSWQISNQPQHF

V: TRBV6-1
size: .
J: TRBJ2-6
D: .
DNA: TGTGCCAGCAGTGGGAGAGGGGGGCAGGCTGGGGCCAACGTCCTGACTTTC
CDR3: CASSGRGGQAGANVLTF

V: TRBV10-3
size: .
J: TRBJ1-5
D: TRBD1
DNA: TGTGCCATCAGTGAGTCGCACAGGGACAGTCAGCCCCAGCATTTT
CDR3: CAISESHRDSQPQHF

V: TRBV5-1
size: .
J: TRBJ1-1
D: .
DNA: TGCGCCAGCAGCATCAACCCGACAGGGAACACTGAAGCTTTCTTT
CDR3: CASSINPTGNTEAFF

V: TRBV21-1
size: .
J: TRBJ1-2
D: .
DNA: TGTGCCAGCAGCAAAGCGCCGACACCTCAAAGAGGCTACACCTTC
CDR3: CASSKAPTPQRGYTF

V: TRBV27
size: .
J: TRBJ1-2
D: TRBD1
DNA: TGTGCCAGCAGTCCGACGACAGGGGTCGGCTACACCTTC
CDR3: CASSPTTGVGYTF

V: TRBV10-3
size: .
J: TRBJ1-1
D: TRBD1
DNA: TGTGCCATTCGCGACCCCAGGGGGGAGAACACTGAAGCTTTCTTT
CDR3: CAIRDPRGENTEAFF

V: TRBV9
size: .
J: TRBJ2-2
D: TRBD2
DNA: TGTGCCAGCAGCGTATGGTCATGGGGGGAGGGATCCGGGGAGCTGTTTTTT
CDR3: CASSVWSWGEGSGELFF

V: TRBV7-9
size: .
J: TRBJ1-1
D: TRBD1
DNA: TGTGCCAGCAGCTTGACAGGGCGGGACACTGAAGCTTTCTTT
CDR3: CASSLTGRDTEAFF

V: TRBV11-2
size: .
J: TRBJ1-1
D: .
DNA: TGTGCCAGCAGCTTCCCGGGGGGGGCCAAAACCTCCGAAGCTTTCTTT
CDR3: CASSFPGGAKTSEAFF

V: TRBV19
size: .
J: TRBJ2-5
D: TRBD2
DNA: TGTGCCAGTTGGGATCGCGGGGGAGAGACCCAGTACTTC
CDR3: CASWDRGGETQYF

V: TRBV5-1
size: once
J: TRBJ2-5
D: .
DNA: TGCGCCAGCAGACCGGAGGGGGAGACCCAGTACTTC
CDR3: CASRPEGETQYF

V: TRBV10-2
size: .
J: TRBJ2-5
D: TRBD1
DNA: TGCGCCAGCAGTGCAGGGGGCAGGGAGACCCAGTACTTC
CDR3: CASSAGGRETQYF

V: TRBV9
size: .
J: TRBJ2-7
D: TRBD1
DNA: TGTGCCAGCAGCGTAGCCCCCTCTGACAGGGCCTACGAGCAGTACTTC
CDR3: CASSVAPSDRAYEQYF

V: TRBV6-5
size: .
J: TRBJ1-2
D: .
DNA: TGTGCCACCACAGACAACGTCGATGGCTACACCTTC
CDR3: CATTDNVDGYTF

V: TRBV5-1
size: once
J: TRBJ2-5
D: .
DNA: TGCGCCAGCAGCTTGGGGAGGGGGTTCGGGCAAGAGACCCAGTACTTC
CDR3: CASSLGRGFGQETQYF

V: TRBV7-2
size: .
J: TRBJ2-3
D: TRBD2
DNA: TGTGCCAGCAGCTTTAGCGGGATTGGCACAGATACGCAGTATTTT
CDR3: CASSFSGIGTDTQYF

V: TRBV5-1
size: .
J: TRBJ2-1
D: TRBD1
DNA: TGCGCCAGCAGCTTGACAGGGGGTTACAATGAGCAGTTCTTC
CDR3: CASSLTGGYNEQFF

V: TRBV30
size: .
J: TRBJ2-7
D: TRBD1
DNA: TGTGCCTGGGTCGGACAGGGAACCTACGAGCAGTACTTC
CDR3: CAWVGQGTYEQYF

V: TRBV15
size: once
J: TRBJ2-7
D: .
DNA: TGTGCCACCAGCAGCGGGGACGGAACCTACGAGCAGTACTTC
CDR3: CATSSGDGTYEQYF

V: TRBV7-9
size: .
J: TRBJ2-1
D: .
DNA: TGTGCCAGCAGCCCCACGTTGAGCTCCTACAATGAGCAGTTCTTC
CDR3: CASSPTLSSYNEQFF

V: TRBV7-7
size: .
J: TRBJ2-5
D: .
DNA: TGTGCCAGCAGCTTAGGTCGCCAGATAAAAGAGACCCAGTACTTC
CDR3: CASSLGRQIKETQYF

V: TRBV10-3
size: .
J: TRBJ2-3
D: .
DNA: TGTGCCATCAGTGACATCGGAGATAACACAGATACGCAGTATTTT
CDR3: CAISDIGDNTDTQYF

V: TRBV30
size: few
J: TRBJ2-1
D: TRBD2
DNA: TGTGCCTGGAGCGACGGACTAGCGGGTGAGCAGTTCTTC
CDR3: CAWSDGLAGEQFF

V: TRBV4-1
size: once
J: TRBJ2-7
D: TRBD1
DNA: TGCGCCAGCAGCCAAGAGGACAGGTTTTCCTACGAGCAGTACTTC
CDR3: CASSQEDRFSYEQYF

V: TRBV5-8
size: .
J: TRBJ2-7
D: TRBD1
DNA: TGTGCCAGCAGCCTATCAGGGACAGGTGCCTACGAGCAGTACTTC
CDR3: CASSLSGTGAYEQYF

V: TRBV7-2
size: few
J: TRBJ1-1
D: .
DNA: TGTGCCAGCAGTATCCAGGGGTTAAGTGAAGCTTTCTTT
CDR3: CASSIQGLSEAFF

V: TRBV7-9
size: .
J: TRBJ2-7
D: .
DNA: TGTGCCAGCAGCTTAGGACTCCACTACGAGCAGTACTTC
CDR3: CASSLGLHYEQYF

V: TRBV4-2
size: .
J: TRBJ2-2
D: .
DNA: TGTGCCAGCAGCCAAGTCGGGGGCACCGGGGAGCTGTTTTTT
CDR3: CASSQVGGTGELFF

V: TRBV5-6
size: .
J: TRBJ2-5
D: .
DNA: TGTGCCAGCAGCTACCGGGACTCAATATACCAAGAGACCCAGTACTTC
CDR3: CASSYRDSIYQETQYF

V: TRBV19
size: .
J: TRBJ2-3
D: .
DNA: TGTGCCAGTAGTAATGGGGTCCGCACAGATACGCAGTATTTT
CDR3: CASSNGVRTDTQYF

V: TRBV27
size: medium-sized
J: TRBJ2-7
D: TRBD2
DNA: TGTGCCAGCAGTTTAGTCGGGGGGAGCCCCAGGGAGCAGTACTTC
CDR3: CASSLVGGSPREQYF

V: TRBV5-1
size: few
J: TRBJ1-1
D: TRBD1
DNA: TGCGCCAGCAGCTTGGATGGGACAGTTAATACTGAAGCTTTCTTT
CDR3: CASSLDGTVNTEAFF

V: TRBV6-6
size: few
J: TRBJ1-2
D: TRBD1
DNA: TGTGCCAGCAGTTTGACAGGGGTGTATGGCTACACCTTC
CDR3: CASSLTGVYGYTF

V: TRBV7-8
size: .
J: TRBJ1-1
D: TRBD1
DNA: TGTGCCAGCAGTCGAAGGACAGGGGGCTTGAACACTGAAGCTTTCTTT
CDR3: CASSRRTGGLNTEAFF